Each of the 16 T cell receptor beta chains below was sequenced from the same sample in a study of T cell responses to AZD1222 COVID-19 vaccine. Sequencing was performed with immunoSEQ multiplex PCR; in TCRdb, only in-frame clones are kept and a portion is missing. The table lists approximately 60,000 clones, around 85% of them singletons. The sample consisted of peripheral blood, taken on day 0 of AZD1222 vaccination. The receptor set was obtained from an adult in good health.

This clone showed up just a few times. V and J are TRBV5-1 and TRBJ2-7; TRBD2 agrees at 9 bases. V dropped 0 bases and J dropped 2; count of bases not matched to a gene: 6. The CDR3 extends over 16 amino acids. Germline values: CDR1 SGHRS, CDR2 YFSETQ. CDR3 loop: CASSLDPSGNTYEQYF. CDR3 nucleotides: TGCGCCAGCAGCTTGGATCCTAGCGGGAACACCTACGAGCAGTACTTC.

This clone showed up just a few times. The CDR3 here is CATSDSGRPTDTQYF. The CDR3 DNA is TGTGCCACCAGTGATAGCGGGAGGCCCACAGATACGCAGTATTTT. This chain links TRBV24-1 with TRBJ2-3; TRBD2 aligns across 9 bases. The germline V gene has CDR1 KGHDR and CDR2 SFDVKD. J was trimmed by 2 bases and V by 3 bases; bases with no gene match: 2. The CDR3 contains 15 residues.

The rearrangement joins TRBV9 to TRBJ2-5; 9 nucleotides align to TRBD2. V shed 1 base and J 5 bases; nucleotides not matched to a gene: 6. The CDR3 is 15 residues long. CDR1 is SGDLS, CDR2 YYNGEE, per germline. The CDR3 bases are TGTGCCAGCAGCGTATGGGGTAGCGGGAGTGAGACCCAGTACTTC. Encoded protein: CASSVWGSGSETQYF.

The chain is built from TRBV6-6 and TRBJ1-5; TRBD1 aligns across 7 bases. This CDR3 has 14 residues. CDR1 is MNHNY and CDR2 is SVGAGI in the germline V gene (reference sequence). J gave up 4 bases and V 0 bases, and 0 bases lay outside the gene matches. Written as DNA, the CDR3 is TGTGCCAGCAGTTACTCGGGACAGAATCAGCCCCAGCATTTT. The encoded protein is CASSYSGQNQPQHF.

The chain is built from TRBV27 and TRBJ1-5, with D unclear. Germline CDR1 is MNHEY and CDR2 is SMNVEV (reference sequence). V shed 3 bases and J shed 1 base, with 10 bases lying between them. The CDR3 consists of 15 residues. Here the CDR3 DNA reads TGTGCCAGCAGTTTTTCGGGGTTGAGCAATCAGCCCCAGCATTTT. It is translated as CASSFSGLSNQPQHF.

The chain uses TRBV2 and TRBJ2-7; possible D gene TRBD1, 5 bases. The CDR3 totals 17 residues. From germline, CDR1 is SNHLY and CDR2 FYNNEI. Trimming took off 0 bases at V and 3 bases at J, with 18 bases between the two ends. The CDR3 region has the DNA TGTGCCAGCAGTGAAGCGCTCGAGAATTTAGGGGTCTACGAGCAGTACTTC. It translates to CASSEALENLGVYEQYF.

The chain joins TRBV6-1 to TRBJ1-4; D unresolved. The CDR3 length is 14 residues. Trimming left V 3 bases short and J 0 bases short, with 5 bases between. Germline V CDR1 and CDR2: MNHNS, SASEGT. Here the CDR3 reads CASSDPATNEKLFF. The CDR3 DNA is TGTGCCAGCAGTGACCCCGCAACTAATGAAAAACTGTTTTTT.

The genes are TRBV28 and TRBJ2-5, with no clear D. V was pared by 2 bases and J by 3 bases, with 7 bases between. In germline, CDR1 is MDHEN, CDR2 SYDVKM. This CDR3 region has 13 residues. The CDR3 here is CASSLPQEETQYF. In nucleotides, the CDR3 is TGTGCCAGCAGTTTACCCCAGGAAGAGACCCAGTACTTC.

This clone was observed a handful of times. This chain uses TRBV2 with TRBJ2-2, with D unclear. This CDR3 has 13 residues. Per the germline V gene, CDR1 is SNHLY and CDR2 is FYNNEI. V was pared by 2 bases and J by 8 bases, with 9 bases between. CDR3 DNA sequence: TGTGCCAGCAGTGAACATCGGCGGGGGGAGCTGTTTTTT. It encodes CASSEHRRGELFF.

The chain employs TRBV10-3 and TRBJ2-1; TRBD1 aligns across 8 bases. The length of the CDR3 is 14 residues. CDR1 and CDR2 from the germline V gene are ENHRY and SYGVKD. With 6 bases clipped from V and 4 bases from J, the junction kept 5 bases outside the gene matches. The CDR3 DNA reads TGTGCCATCAGGGGGACAGGAGCTTACAATGAGCAGTTCTTC. Translation gives CAIRGTGAYNEQFF.

In its sample, this clone was seen once. The rearrangement uses TRBV9 and TRBJ2-7, with 8 positions matching TRBD2. The CDR3 is 13 residues long. Per germline, CDR1 SGDLS and CDR2 YYNGEE. With V trimmed by 1 base and J by 7 bases, 4 bases remained unmatched. CDR3 region: CASSVSGSGEQYF. The CDR3 DNA follows: TGTGCCAGCAGCGTAAGCGGGAGCGGTGAGCAGTACTTC.

This rearrangement joins TRBV10-3 to TRBJ2-2; D is unclear. Per the germline V gene, CDR1 is ENHRY and CDR2 is SYGVKD. V lost 2 bases and J 5 bases, leaving 3 bases between the germline ends. The length of the CDR3 is 12 residues. CDR3 bases: TGTGCCATCAGTGAGCGGACCGGGGAGCTGTTTTTT. This encodes CAISERTGELFF.

This clone showed up just once. V usage is TRBV28 and J usage is TRBJ1-6; 10 bases align to TRBD1. The CDR3 is 14 residues long. Trimming cost V 6 bases and J 10 bases; bases outside gene matches: 6. Germline V gene data show CDR1 as MDHEN and CDR2 as SYDVKM. This CDR3 reads CASRSWTGGSPLHF. DNA for the CDR3: TGTGCCAGCAGGTCATGGACAGGGGGATCACCCCTCCACTTT.

J is TRBJ2-1 and V is TRBV28, with D tentatively TRBD1 (6 bases). Trimming removed 6 bases at V and 5 bases at J, with 17 bases between. The CDR3 length is 15 residues. Germline CDR1 is MDHEN and CDR2 is SYDVKM. The CDR3 here is CASRPPGHRNNEQFF. Written as DNA, the CDR3 is TGTGCCAGCAGGCCTCCGGGACACCGAAACAATGAGCAGTTCTTC.

The chain combines TRBV19 with TRBJ2-7; tentative D call: TRBD1 (6 bases). CDR1 is LNHDA and CDR2 is SQIVND in the germline V gene (reference sequence). The CDR3 runs 12 residues. V was trimmed by 5 bases and J by 4 bases, leaving 9 bases between them. The CDR3 sequence: CASSSQGYEQYF. CDR3 nucleotides: TGTGCCAGTAGTTCACAGGGTTACGAGCAGTACTTC.

The chain is built from TRBV5-1 and TRBJ2-2, with TRBD1 matching over 9 bases. The V segment lost 1 base and the J segment 7 bases; nucleotides outside the gene matches: 11. Per the germline V gene, CDR1 is SGHRS and CDR2 is YFSETQ. The CDR3 spans 17 residues. CDR3 DNA: TGCGCCAGCAGCTTGATTGGGACAGGGAGAAGGAGCGGGGAGCTGTTTTTT. Translated, it gives CASSLIGTGRRSGELFF.